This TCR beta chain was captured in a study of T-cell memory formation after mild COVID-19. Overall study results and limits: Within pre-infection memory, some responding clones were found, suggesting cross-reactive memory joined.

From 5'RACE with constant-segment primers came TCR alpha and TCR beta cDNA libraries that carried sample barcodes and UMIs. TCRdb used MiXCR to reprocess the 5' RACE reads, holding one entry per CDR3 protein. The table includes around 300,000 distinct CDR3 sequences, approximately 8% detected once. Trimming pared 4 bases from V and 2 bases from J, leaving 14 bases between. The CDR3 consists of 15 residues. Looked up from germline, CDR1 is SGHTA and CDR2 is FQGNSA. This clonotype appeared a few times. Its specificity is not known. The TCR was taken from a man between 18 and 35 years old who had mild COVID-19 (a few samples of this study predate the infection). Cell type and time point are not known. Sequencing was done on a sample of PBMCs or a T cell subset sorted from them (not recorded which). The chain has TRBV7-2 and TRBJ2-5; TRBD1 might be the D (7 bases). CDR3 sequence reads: CASSSGGTAQETQYF. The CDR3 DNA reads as TGTGCCAGCAGCTCAGGCGGGACAGCTCAAGAGACCCAGTACTTC. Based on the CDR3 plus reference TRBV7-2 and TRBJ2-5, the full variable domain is GAGVSQSPSNKVTEKGKDVELRCDPISGHTALYWYRQSLGQGLEFLIYFQGNSAPDKSGLPSDRFSAERTGGSVSTLTIQRTQQEDSAVYLCASSSGGTAQETQYFGPGTRLLVL.